A selection of T cell receptor beta chains follows, all from one sample in a study of T cells in Graves' hyperthyroidism and ophthalmopathy. TCRdb re-analysed the multiplex PCR reads in MiXCR, keeping a single row per CDR3 protein. The data contain under 700,000 distinct CDR3 sequences, 16% of them singletons. The source material was blood. The receptors derive from a woman younger than 30 with Graves' hyperthyroidism. CDR3s leave out the opening cysteine and the closing phenylalanine or tryptophan.

j_call,v_call,cdr3_aa
TRBJ2-2,TRBV5-1,ASSLGRDWNTGELF
TRBJ2-1,TRBV4-2,ASSPGLEVWAYNEQF
TRBJ2-1,TRBV12-3/TRBV12-4,ASSLTTSGRGDEQF
TRBJ2-3,TRBV7-8,ASSLFSLGAGADTQY
TRBJ2-1,TRBV20-1,SARPGGTGEQF
TRBJ2-3,TRBV20-1,SASTAWPSTDTQY
TRBJ2-7,TRBV6-1,ASIDTANYEQY
TRBJ2-5,TRBV20-1,SVQNRGQFQETQY
TRBJ1-1,TRBV5-1,ASSLEHGLGVNTEAF
TRBJ2-3,TRBV5-1,ASSFGGASGYADTQY
TRBJ1-1,TRBV18,ASSVGRQVNTEAF
TRBJ2-7,TRBV28,ASSRTIAPSYEQY